The rows below give T cell receptor beta chains drawn from one sample of a study of blood T cell repertoires in COVID-19. Libraries were prepared by immunoSEQ multiplex PCR; TCRdb keeps only in-frame clonotypes and omits some of them. The sample holds about 400,000 clones, 70% to 90% seen once. Sequenced: PBMCs or T cells enriched from blood (not recorded which). The receptors were sampled from a woman aged 18-35 years with acute COVID-19. Both conserved end residues are part of each CDR3. Fields, in order: D gene, J gene, V gene, clone size, CDR3 protein, CDR3 DNA. The D gene is left open where the match is weak. Expanded clones are given a class, and other clones once, few, many or no size at all.

>NA|TRBJ1-5|TRBV27|NA
CASSFRVSVQPQHF
TGTGCCAGCAGTTTCCGGGTCTCGGTTCAGCCCCAGCATTTT
>NA|TRBJ1-1|TRBV28|NA
CASSGTGRAQAFF
TGTGCCAGCAGTGGAACAGGTAGAGCTCAAGCTTTCTTT
>TRBD2|TRBJ2-2|TRBV4-1|few
CASSWGTSGRTGELFF
TGCGCCAGCAGCTGGGGGACTAGCGGGAGAACCGGGGAGCTGTTTTTT
>TRBD2|TRBJ2-3|TRBV9|NA
CASSVVPSGRGADTQYF
TGTGCCAGCAGCGTAGTCCCTAGCGGGAGAGGAGCAGATACGCAGTATTTT
>NA|TRBJ1-1|TRBV5-6|NA
CASSTLRYKFEAFF
TGTGCCAGCAGCACCCTCAGGTACAAGTTTGAAGCTTTCTTT
>TRBD1|TRBJ2-2|TRBV19|NA
CARMTGVDTGELFF
TGTGCCAGAATGACAGGGGTTGACACCGGGGAGCTGTTTTTT
>TRBD1|TRBJ1-5|TRBV29-1|NA
CSVATGTGVSQPQHF
TGCAGCGTCGCTACAGGGACAGGGGTATCCCAGCCCCAGCATTTT
>NA|TRBJ1-1|TRBV4-3|NA
CASSQDPFNTEAFF
TGCGCCAGCAGCCAAGATCCCTTCAACACTGAAGCTTTCTTT
>NA|TRBJ1-2|TRBV27|NA
CASSSSVSRTNYGYTF
TGTGCCAGCAGTTCGTCGGTTAGTCGAACTAACTATGGCTACACCTTC
>TRBD1|TRBJ1-5|TRBV7-9|few
CASSRQGGSNQPQHF
TGTGCCAGCAGCCGACAGGGGGGAAGCAATCAGCCCCAGCATTTT
>TRBD2|TRBJ2-1|TRBV5-4|NA
CASSPGLAEGEQFF
TGTGCCAGCAGCCCGGGACTAGCGGAAGGTGAGCAGTTCTTC
>TRBD1|TRBJ1-4|TRBV29-1|once
CSVSPGQGSEKLFF
TGCAGCGTTTCACCGGGACAGGGGAGTGAAAAACTGTTTTTT
>NA|TRBJ1-2|TRBV10-3|NA
CAISGRREYGYTF
TGTGCCATCAGTGGGCGGAGGGAATATGGCTACACCTTC